A selection of T cell receptor beta chains follows, all from one sample in a study of blood T cells in healthy people across ages. TCRdb processed the 5' RACE reads anew with MiXCR; each CDR3 protein has one entry. Here the sample spans about 1.8 million distinct CDR3 sequences, 49% being singletons. Source material: blood. These receptors originate from a woman aged 40 to 50 in good health. Both conserved end residues are trimmed from each CDR3.

j_gene,v_gene,CDR3aa
TRBJ2-3,TRBV4-3,ASSQDWRQGGTDTQY
TRBJ2-5,TRBV6-6,ASRGRDQETQY
TRBJ1-4,TRBV15,ATSRDRDRGDEKLF
TRBJ2-1,TRBV5-1,ASSETLGQANYNEQF
TRBJ1-2,TRBV25-1,ASSENGDYGYT
TRBJ2-1,TRBV5-1,ASRPVGGSYKEQF
TRBJ2-7,TRBV5-1,ASSLGRGPGDEQY
TRBJ1-1,TRBV5-1,ASSLEDRRVVTNTEAF
TRBJ2-1,TRBV12-3/TRBV12-4,ASCGTVSGEQF
TRBJ2-3,TRBV20-1,SASDPHRVGTDTQY
TRBJ2-3,TRBV7-8,ASSPRPKASDTQY
TRBJ2-7,TRBV27,ASRATTGYNEQY
TRBJ2-7,TRBV6-5,ASKRQDKFHEQY
TRBJ2-6,TRBV12-3/TRBV12-4,ASSGGTGDRGSGANVLT
TRBJ1-2,TRBV3-1,ASSQDRGSGGYT
TRBJ2-7,TRBV10-2,ASSSGLPPSYEQY
TRBJ2-1,TRBV20-1,SARDPPRAGSSYNEQF
TRBJ2-7,TRBV29-1,SVRTGEQY
TRBJ2-3,TRBV24-1,ATSDFTELRDTQY
TRBJ2-3,TRBV12-3/TRBV12-4,ASSSHTSGGVTDTQY
TRBJ1-2,TRBV7-2,ASSLARKGGGYGYT
TRBJ2-7,TRBV4-1,ASSQDPIAGALYEQY
TRBJ1-2,TRBV28,ASSFRGRRNLT
TRBJ2-1,TRBV5-6,ASSTLAGNEQF
TRBJ1-6,TRBV20-1,SAGQGAKNSPLH
TRBJ2-7,TRBV6-2/TRBV6-3,ASSDNDRVYEQY
TRBJ1-5,TRBV12-3/TRBV12-4,ASIRTGSLNQPQH
TRBJ1-2,TRBV9,ASSVGLYGYT
TRBJ1-2,TRBV7-2,ASSLALFYGYT
TRBJ2-5,TRBV4-1,ASSQDPTGLAGGLETQY
TRBJ1-2,TRBV12-3/TRBV12-4,ASRGRTNYGYT
TRBJ2-3,TRBV9,ASSVAGLKGDTQY
TRBJ1-1,TRBV6-6,ATLTGGPGGGTEAF
TRBJ2-3,TRBV6-1,ASSVESPGTDTQY
TRBJ2-1,TRBV28,ASSLLAPGLAHFGQF
TRBJ2-7,TRBV9,ASSVDPGQGSHEQY
TRBJ2-4,TRBV7-2,ASSPQGTLIAKNIQY
.,TRBV20-1,SASTGDYEQY
TRBJ1-4,TRBV6-2/TRBV6-3,ASSSHGADEKLF
TRBJ2-5,TRBV6-5,ASSYIRGNEQY
TRBJ2-5,TRBV7-3,ASSLGSQAPQETQY
TRBJ1-2,TRBV7-6,ASSRLGTAENYGYT
TRBJ2-2,TRBV12-3/TRBV12-4,ASSRTGPNTGELF
TRBJ2-3,TRBV7-2,ASSAGGPGTDTQY
TRBJ2-6,TRBV28,ASSEGGNSGANVLT
TRBJ2-3,TRBV29-1,SVMQGAGTDTQY
TRBJ2-1,TRBV6-2/TRBV6-3,ASSPEQRGTLWNEQF
TRBJ2-1,TRBV2,ASRTNPGLSSYYNEQF
TRBJ2-3,TRBV6-1,ASGRGPVGPTDTQY
TRBJ2-5,TRBV20-1,SARGPTSQETQY